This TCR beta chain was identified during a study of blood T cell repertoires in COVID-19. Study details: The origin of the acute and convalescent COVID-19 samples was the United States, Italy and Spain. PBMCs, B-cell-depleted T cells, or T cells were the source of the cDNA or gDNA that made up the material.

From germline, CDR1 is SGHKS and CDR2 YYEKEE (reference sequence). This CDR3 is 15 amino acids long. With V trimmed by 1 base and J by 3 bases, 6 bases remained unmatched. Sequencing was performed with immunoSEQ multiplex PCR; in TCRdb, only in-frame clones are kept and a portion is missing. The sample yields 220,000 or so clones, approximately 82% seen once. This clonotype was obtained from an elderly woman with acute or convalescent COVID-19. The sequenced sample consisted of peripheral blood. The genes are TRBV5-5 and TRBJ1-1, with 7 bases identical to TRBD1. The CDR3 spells CASSLKGTVYTEAFF. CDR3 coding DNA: TGTGCCAGCAGCTTGAAAGGGACAGTCTACACTGAAGCTTTCTTT.